This is a list of T cell receptor beta chains from one sample in a study of tumor-infiltrating lymphocytes in primary liver carcinoma. TCRdb reprocessed the multiplex PCR reads with MiXCR, giving one entry per CDR3 protein. The repertoire holds about 60,000 distinct CDR3 sequences, with about two thirds as singletons. Input material: liver tumor tissue from sampling region 4. The receptors were gathered from a man aged 40-50 years with primary liver carcinoma and hepatitis B virus infection. The CDR3 runs from the conserved cysteine through the conserved F or W. The order of the fields is V gene, D gene, clone size, J gene, CDR3 DNA, CDR3 protein. D genes are given only for firm matches. Clone size, where shown, is once, few, many, or a class for clones that have expanded.

TRBV10-2	-	-	TRBJ2-3	TGCGCCAGTAAGGGCTCATCGGGCACAGATACGCAGTATTTT	CASKGSSGTDTQYF
TRBV5-6	-	-	TRBJ2-7	TGTGCCAGCAGCTTGAAAGCGACCTACGAGCGGTACTTC	CASSLKATYERYF
TRBV11-2	-	many	TRBJ2-7	TGTGCCAGCAGCTTAACCCTAGTGGGGGCTAGCGAGCAGTACTTC	CASSLTLVGASEQYF
TRBV6-5	-	-	TRBJ2-7	TGTGCCAGCGGTTACCGGCCGGGACATAGCGAGCAGTACTTC	CASGYRPGHSEQYF
TRBV12-3/TRBV12-4	TRBD2	-	TRBJ2-7	TGTGCCAGCAGCGGGTCTAGCGGGGAGTACGAGCAGTACTTC	CASSGSSGEYEQYF
TRBV6-6	-	once	TRBJ2-5	TGTGCCAGCAGCTACTTGGGTGGAAGACAAGAGACCCAGTACTTC	CASSYLGGRQETQYF
TRBV5-6	-	-	TRBJ2-6	TGTGCCAACAGCCTGGTGGGGGACTCTGGGGCCAACGTCCTGACATTC	CANSLVGDSGANVLTF
TRBV7-9	TRBD1	-	TRBJ1-4	TGTGCCAGCAGCTCACAGGGGGCAGGGGAAGAACTGTTTTTT	CASSSQGAGEELFF
TRBV28	-	-	TRBJ1-2	TGTCCCAGCAGCGCTGGCGCTCTCTGTGGCTACACCTTC	CPSSAGALCGYTF
TRBV28	TRBD2	-	TRBJ2-7	TGTGACAGCAGTTTATTGGCGGGAGACTACGAGCAGTGCTTC	CDSSLLAGDYEQCF
TRBV11-2	TRBD1	-	TRBJ2-3	TGTGCCAGCAGCTTAGAGGACAGGAGAGGTCATCCCCAGTATTTT	CASSLEDRRGHPQYF
TRBV5-1	-	-	TRBJ2-3	TGTGCCAGCAGCTTGGGGGTGCACACAGATACGCTGTATTTT	CASSLGVHTDTLYF
TRBV29-1	-	-	TRBJ2-5	TGCAGCGTTGAATCAACAGTGAGGCCGACCCAGTACTTC	CSVESTVRPTQYF
TRBV6-2/TRBV6-3	-	few	TRBJ2-6	TGTGCCAGCAAGGGCAGGCTTCCTTCAGGGGCCAACGTCCTGACTTTC	CASKGRLPSGANVLTF
TRBV6-1	-	few	TRBJ1-5	TGTGCCAGCAAAGTATCAGGGTCTCAGCCCCAGCATTTT	CASKVSGSQPQHF
TRBV6-2/TRBV6-3	TRBD1	-	TRBJ2-7	TGTGCCAGCAGTTACTCGACACAGGGGAATCGCTACGAGCAGTACTTC	CASSYSTQGNRYEQYF
TRBV28	-	many	TRBJ1-5	TGTGCCTCCTGTTGGGTGGCCGGTCAGCCCCAGCATTTT	CASCWVAGQPQHF
TRBV12-3/TRBV12-4	-	-	TRBJ2-7	TGTGCCAGCAGGTTGACCCCAGTTTCGGGAGCCTACGAGCACTACTTC	CASRLTPVSGAYEHYF
TRBV6-5	-	-	TRBJ2-2	TGTACCAGCAAGGACATAAGGTACACCGGGGAGCTGCTTTTT	CTSKDIRYTGELLF